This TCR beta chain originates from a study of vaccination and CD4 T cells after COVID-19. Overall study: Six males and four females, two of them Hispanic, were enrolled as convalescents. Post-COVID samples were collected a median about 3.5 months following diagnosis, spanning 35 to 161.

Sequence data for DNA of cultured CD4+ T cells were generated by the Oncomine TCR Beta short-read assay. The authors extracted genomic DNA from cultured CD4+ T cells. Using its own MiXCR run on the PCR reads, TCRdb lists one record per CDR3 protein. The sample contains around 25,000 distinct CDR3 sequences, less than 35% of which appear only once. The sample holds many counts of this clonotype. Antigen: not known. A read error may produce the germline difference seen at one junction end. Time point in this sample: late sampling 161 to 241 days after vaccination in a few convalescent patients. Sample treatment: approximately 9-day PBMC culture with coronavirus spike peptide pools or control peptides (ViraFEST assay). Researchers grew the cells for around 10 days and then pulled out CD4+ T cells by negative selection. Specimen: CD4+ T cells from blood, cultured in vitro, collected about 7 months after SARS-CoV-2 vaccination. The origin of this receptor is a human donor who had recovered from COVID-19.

The chain's CDR3 is CSASSQGGSFNLPLHF. The CDR3 nucleotides read TGCAGTGCTTCTAGCCAGGGGGGGAGTTTCAATTTACCCCTCCACTTT. The V and J genes are TRBV20-1 and TRBJ1-6, with 7 bases lining up with TRBD1. The CDR3 totals 16 residues. CDR1 DFQATT and CDR2 SNEGSKA come from the germline V gene (reference sequence).